This is a list of T cell receptor beta chains from one sample in a study of blood T cell repertoires in COVID-19. Assay: immunoSEQ multiplex PCR; the TCRdb copy retains only in-frame clones and omits some. The repertoire holds about 190,000 clones, with about 81% as singletons. The specimen sequenced was PBMCs or T cells enriched from blood (not recorded which). These receptors were obtained from a woman in her twenties or thirties who had recovered from COVID-19. The CDR3 runs from the conserved cysteine through the conserved F or W. Fields, in order: D gene, J gene, clone size, V gene, CDR3 protein, CDR3 DNA. The D gene is left open where the match is weak. Rows give clone size only sometimes, using once, few, many, or a class for an expanded clone.

.	TRBJ1-1	.	TRBV5-1	CASSLDQGPITEAFF	TGCGCCAGCAGCTTGGATCAGGGGCCTATCACTGAAGCTTTCTTT
.	TRBJ1-1	.	TRBV3-1/TRBV3-2	CASSQDEALNTEAFF	TGTGCCAGCAGCCAAGATGAAGCCCTGAACACTGAAGCTTTCTTT
TRBD1	TRBJ1-2	.	TRBV6-4	CASSDEGQGVSGYTF	TGTGCCAGCAGTGACGAGGGGCAGGGGGTTAGTGGCTACACCTTC
.	TRBJ1-3	.	TRBV5-1	CASSFGPGTGNTIYF	TGCGCCAGCAGCTTCGGACCGGGAACTGGAAACACCATATATTTT
.	TRBJ2-3	.	TRBV3-1/TRBV3-2	CASSHTAGTDTQYF	TGTGCCAGCAGCCATACGGCGGGGACAGATACGCAGTATTTT
.	TRBJ2-1	.	TRBV19	CASSIVPYNEQFF	TGTGCCAGTAGTATTGTCCCATACAATGAGCAGTTCTTC
.	TRBJ1-1	.	TRBV27	CASSLLTGNTEAFF	TGTGCCAGCAGTTTATTGACAGGGAACACTGAAGCTTTCTTT
.	TRBJ2-1	.	TRBV7-8	CASSLVAVIGYEQFF	TGTGCCAGCAGCTTAGTAGCGGTTATTGGATATGAGCAGTTCTTC
.	TRBJ2-6	.	TRBV2	CASKEQASGANVLTF	TGTGCCAGCAAAGAACAGGCCTCTGGGGCCAACGTCCTGACTTTC
.	TRBJ2-4	once	TRBV9	CASSASGTNLAKNIQYF	TGTGCCAGCAGCGCTTCCGGGACAAATTTAGCCAAAAACATTCAGTACTTC
.	TRBJ2-3	.	TRBV25-1	CASTGDTQYF	TGTGCCAGTACGGGAGATACGCAGTATTTT
TRBD2	TRBJ2-5	.	TRBV24-1	CATSDLRPGLAGGETQYF	TGTGCCACCAGTGATTTGAGGCCGGGACTAGCGGGGGGAGAGACCCAGTACTTC
TRBD2	TRBJ2-3	.	TRBV4-2	CASSQDRPPLLAGVGTDTQYF	TGTGCCAGCAGCCAAGATCGCCCCCCCCTCCTAGCGGGAGTAGGAACAGATACGCAGTATTTT
.	TRBJ2-1	.	TRBV5-4	CASSWGEPRAYNEQFF	TGTGCCAGCAGCTGGGGGGAACCCCGCGCCTACAATGAGCAGTTCTTC
TRBD2	TRBJ2-7	.	TRBV4-2	CASSHPGTSGTEQYF	TGTGCCAGCAGCCACCCCGGGACTAGCGGGACCGAGCAGTACTTC
TRBD2	TRBJ2-3	few	TRBV4-1	CASSGTGLAGPPTDTQYF	TGCGCCAGCAGCGGAACGGGACTAGCGGGTCCTCCCACAGATACGCAGTATTTT
.	TRBJ1-1	.	TRBV11-2	CASSLTRNTEAFF	TGTGCCAGCAGCTTGACAAGAAACACTGAAGCTTTCTTT
.	TRBJ2-3	.	TRBV12-5	CASGTWRNCTDTQYF	TGTGCTAGTGGTACGTGGAGGAACTGCACAGATACGCAGTATTTT
TRBD2	TRBJ2-7	.	TRBV27	CASRDYSSGTMYEQYF	TGTGCCAGCAGGGATTATAGTAGCGGGACGATGTACGAGCAGTACTTC
.	TRBJ1-2	.	TRBV3-1/TRBV3-2	CASSQDRGGNYGYTF	TGTGCCAGCAGCCAAGATCGGGGGGGCAACTATGGCTACACCTTC